These 25 T cell receptor beta chains were all obtained from the same sample, sequenced in a study of OX40 agonist ivuxolimab in advanced cancers. Library preparation was by the immunoSEQ multiplex PCR assay. Imported from immuneACCESS, the table was reduced by TCRdb to in-frame sequences with V and J called. These copies leave out some clones; in studies compared against another copy, an unresolved V gene accounts for under half, and the cause of the remainder is not known. In this sample the table shows some 58,000 clones, around 88% of which occur a single time. Approximately 13% of the sample lies in the top ten. Specimen: CD4+ or CD8+ T cells sorted from blood, collected in a trial of the OX40 agonist ivuxolimab. The receptor set was obtained from an adult with an advanced solid tumor such as melanoma, head and neck, liver or kidney cancer.

The CDR3 DNA is TGCGCCAGCAGCTTGGGACAGGGACATGGCTACACCTTC. The encoded protein is CASSLGQGHGYTF. The chain employs TRBV5-1 and TRBJ1-2; 7 nucleotides align to TRBD1. CDR3 length: 13 residues. V lost 0 bases, J lost 6 bases, and 2 bases stayed unmatched. Per the germline V gene, CDR1 is SGHRS and CDR2 is YFSETQ. Looking up the rest from reference TRBV5-1 and TRBJ1-2 gives the full variable domain: KAGVTQTPRYLIKTRGQQVTLSCSPISGHRSVSWYQQTPGQGLQFLFEYFSETQRNKGNFPGRFSGRQFSNSRSEMNVSTLELGDSALYLCASSLGQGHGYTFGSGTRLTVV.

As regards this clone: Mismatch with germline at one junction end may stem from a read error. V is TRBV20-1 and J is TRBJ1-6; D gene uncertain. CDR1 and CDR2 from the germline V gene are DFQATT and SNEGSKA (reference sequence). The CDR3 contains 11 residues. CDR3 amino acids: CSARESVLHRF. CDR3 bases: TGCAGTGCTAGAGAGTCTGTCCTCCACCGATTT.

The rearrangement uses TRBV15 and TRBJ2-7; unclear D gene. With 3 bases removed from V and 0 bases from J, the gap between germline ends came to 9 bases. CDR3 length: 14 amino acids. The germline gives CDR1 LNHNV, CDR2 YYDKDF (reference sequence). The CDR3 reads CATSRVRSSYEQYF. The CDR3 DNA sequence: TGTGCCACCAGCAGGGTACGGAGCTCCTACGAGCAGTACTTC.

The chain carries TRBV10-3 and TRBJ2-1, with D unclear. Germline V gene lookup returns CDR1 ENHRY and CDR2 SYGVKD. Trimming took off 3 bases at V and 4 bases at J, with 4 bases between the two ends. The CDR3 sequence is 12 residues long. The CDR3 nucleotides are TGTGCCATCAGTGAATCTTACAATGAGCAGTTCTTC. It translates to CAISESYNEQFF.

The chain links TRBV4-1 to TRBJ2-7; 8 positions agree with TRBD1. Germline V gene data show CDR1 as MGHRA and CDR2 as YSYEKL. The CDR3 spans 14 residues. Trimming removed 3 bases from V and 1 base from J; junction bases left unmatched: 2. CDR3 in DNA: TGCGCCAGCAGCCACGGACAGGGATCCTACGAGCAGTACTTC. It translates to CASSHGQGSYEQYF.

This chain links TRBV30 with TRBJ1-5; D might be TRBD1 (6 bases). The V gene's germline CDR1 is GTSNPN and CDR2 SVGIG (reference sequence). The CDR3 contains 14 residues. V dropped 2 bases and J dropped 6 bases, with 14 bases sitting between them. The DNA for the CDR3 is TGTGCCTGGAGTAAGATGGGGGGCCTTCAGCCCCAGCATTTT. Translating gives CAWSKMGGLQPQHF.

This clone has just one count. This chain uses TRBV2 with TRBJ2-1; the match to TRBD1 covers 9 bases. The CDR3 covers 14 residues. Germline V gives CDR1 SNHLY, CDR2 FYNNEI. The trim removed 6 bases at V and 5 bases at J, leaving 5 bases unmatched. The CDR3 DNA reads as TGTGCCAGCAGGGACAGGGGAGGGGACAATGAGCAGTTCTTC. It is translated as CASRDRGGDNEQFF.

The genes are TRBV27 and TRBJ2-5; 7 positions agree with TRBD1. The CDR3 sequence is 16 residues long. V trimming: 5 bases; J trimming: 4 bases; junction bases outside the gene matches: 13. Germline CDR1 MNHEY, CDR2 SMNVEV (reference sequence). CDR3 region: CASSRTRDSFRETQYF. The CDR3 bases are TGTGCCAGCAGTCGTACTAGGGACAGCTTCCGAGAGACCCAGTACTTC.

This clone was detected only a few times. The rearrangement joins TRBV2 to TRBJ1-1, with D possibly matching TRBD1 (6 bases). The CDR3 has 13 amino acids. V gave up 6 bases and J gave up 0 bases, with 8 bases separating them. CDR1 and CDR2 (germline): SNHLY, FYNNEI. The CDR3: CASSRDMNTEAFF. In nucleotides, the CDR3 is TGTGCCAGCAGCAGGGACATGAACACTGAAGCTTTCTTT.

The chain links TRBV4-1 to TRBJ2-2, with D possibly matching TRBD1 (5 bases). This CDR3 spans 17 amino acids. Germline V gives CDR1 MGHRA, CDR2 YSYEKL. The ends were cut back, 2 bases at V and 5 bases at J, with 18 bases in the middle. CDR3 DNA: TGCGCCAGCAGCCAAATGCCGATGGGGCTATTTACCGGGGAGCTGTTTTTT. Amino acid sequence: CASSQMPMGLFTGELFF.

On this clone: At one boundary the junction diverges from the germline segment, which might be a read error. The chain uses TRBV2 and TRBJ1-2, with D unclear. This CDR3 is 13 amino acids long. CDR1 and CDR2 from the germline V gene are SNHLY and FYNNEI. CDR3 residues: CASSVGSDYDYTF. CDR3 bases: TGTGCCAGCAGTGTAGGGAGCGACTATGACTACACCTTC.

The chain joins TRBV28 to TRBJ1-2; no clear D gene. Trimming stripped 6 bases from V and 2 bases from J, with 10 bases between. The CDR3 covers 13 residues. Germline lookup yields CDR1 MDHEN and CDR2 SYDVKM. The CDR3 loop is CASSLDGNYGYTF. In DNA, the CDR3 is TGTGCCAGCAGCCTTGACGGGAACTATGGCTACACCTTC.

There are a few counts of this clone. The J gene is TRBJ1-1, the V gene TRBV15; TRBD1 agrees at 7 bases. Germline lookup yields CDR1 LNHNV and CDR2 YYDKDF (reference sequence). This CDR3 has 14 residues. Unmatched junction bases numbered 3, after V lost 4 bases and J lost 1 base. The CDR3 DNA is TGTGCCACCAGCAAGAGACAGGGGAACACTGAAGCTTTCTTT. This translates into CATSKRQGNTEAFF. The full variable domain, with the rest looked up from reference TRBV15 and TRBJ1-1, is DAMVIQNPRYQVTQFGKPVTLSCSQTLNHNVMYWYQQKSSQAPKLLFHYYDKDFNNEADTPDNFQSRRPNTSFCFLDIRSPGLGDTAMYLCATSKRQGNTEAFFGQGTRLTVV.

V gene TRBV11-2 combines with J gene TRBJ1-4; TRBD1 aligns across 7 bases. This CDR3 is built from 13 residues. Germline V gene data show CDR1 as SGHAT and CDR2 as FQNNGV. Trimming at V came to 5 bases and at J to 14 bases, leaving 11 bases not matched to a gene. The CDR3 DNA reads as TGTGCCAGCAGCCGAAACCGGGACAGCATCCTGTTTTTT. As protein: CASSRNRDSILFF.

J is TRBJ1-1 and V is TRBV6-1, with TRBD1 as a possible D gene (6 bases). Germline CDR1 reads MNHNS; CDR2 reads SASEGT. Deletions cut 2 bases from V and 8 bases from J, with 18 bases between. There are 15 residues in the CDR3. Here the CDR3 DNA reads TGTGCCAGCAGTGAAATCGGGGGCGCGGCAAGGGAAGCTTTCTTT. Its translation is CASSEIGGAAREAFF.

The CDR3 sequence is CASSLGSPSSGEQFF. In DNA form, the CDR3 reads TGTGCCAGCAGCTTAGGCTCCCCGTCCTCCGGGGAGCAGTTCTTC. The chain uses TRBV7-3 and TRBJ2-1; D ambiguous. Trimming removed 2 bases from V and 10 bases from J, with 18 bases in between. CDR1 is SGHTA, CDR2 FQGTGA, per germline. The CDR3 runs 15 residues.

The gene calls are TRBV28 and TRBJ1-2, with a possible D match to TRBD1 (6 bases). V was trimmed by 7 bases and J by 0 bases, leaving 12 bases between them. This CDR3 has 14 amino acids. From germline, CDR1 is MDHEN and CDR2 SYDVKM. The CDR3 region has the DNA TGTGCCAGCAACGACAGGCGAACTAACTATGGCTACACCTTC. The encoded protein is CASNDRRTNYGYTF.

The chain joins TRBV18 to TRBJ2-1; D possibly corresponds to TRBD1 (6 bases). V lost 3 bases and J lost 6, with 12 bases in between. This CDR3 has 14 amino acids. Germline CDR1 and CDR2: KGHSH and LQKENI. CDR3 sequence (DNA): TGTGCCAGCTCACCTTACGGGACATTCAATGAGCAGTTCTTC. Its protein product is CASSPYGTFNEQFF.

This sequence joins TRBV6-5 and TRBJ2-2, with 9 bases matching TRBD1. The CDR3 covers 14 residues. V lost 4 bases to trimming and J lost 7 bases; unmatched junction nucleotides: 4. The germline CDR1 and CDR2 sequences are MNHEY and SVGAGI. CDR3 region: CASSFGQGFGELFF. DNA for the CDR3: TGTGCCAGCAGTTTCGGACAGGGGTTCGGGGAGCTGTTTTTT.

The J gene is TRBJ1-4, the V gene TRBV30, with a tentative D call TRBD1 (5 bases). Germline CDR1 is GTSNPN and CDR2 is SVGIG (reference sequence). This CDR3 has 16 residues. The V and J ends lost 3 bases and 0 bases respectively, with 14 bases between them. The CDR3 here is CAWRIGVATTNEKLFF. In DNA form, the CDR3 reads TGTGCCTGGAGGATAGGGGTAGCAACAACTAATGAAAAACTGTTTTTT.

In its sample, this clone was seen a few times. The chain combines TRBV5-1 with TRBJ1-1; D unresolved. The germline V gene has CDR1 SGHRS and CDR2 YFSETQ. This CDR3 contains 11 residues. The V gene lost 0 bases and the J gene lost 3 bases, with 0 bases spanning the gap. The CDR3, as DNA: TGCGCCAGCAGCTTGGACACTGAAGCTTTCTTT. Its protein product is CASSLDTEAFF.

The rearrangement joins TRBV18 to TRBJ2-5; D uncertain. Per the germline V gene, CDR1 is KGHSH and CDR2 is LQKENI. This CDR3 has 13 residues. The V gene lost 3 bases and the J gene lost 5 bases, with 10 bases spanning the gap. This CDR3 reads CASSPTPEETQYF. CDR3 bases: TGTGCCAGCTCACCTACGCCGGAGGAGACCCAGTACTTC.

V is TRBV9 and J is TRBJ2-3; no definite D call. The CDR3 totals 14 residues. Trimming shortened V by 6 bases and J by 0 bases, and 11 bases separated the two germline ends. CDR1 is SGDLS and CDR2 is YYNGEE in the germline V gene. The CDR3 DNA sequence: TGTGCCAGCACGCCGAGCAGAAGCACAGATACGCAGTATTTT. It translates to CASTPSRSTDTQYF.

This clone has only one observation. V usage is TRBV30 and J usage is TRBJ1-6; D gene ambiguous. The CDR3 covers 14 residues. The V and J ends lost 0 bases and 7 bases respectively, with 10 bases between them. Germline-derived CDR1 and CDR2 are GTSNPN and SVGIG (reference sequence). CDR3 DNA sequence: TGTGCCTGGAGTGTGACGGGGTACAATTCACCCCTCCACTTT. Translated, it gives CAWSVTGYNSPLHF.

This chain connects TRBV27 to TRBJ2-7, with 13 bases matching TRBD2. V lost 4 bases and J lost 4; bases outside the gene matches: 4. Germline V gene data show CDR1 as MNHEY and CDR2 as SMNVEV (reference sequence). This CDR3 spans 15 amino acids. The CDR3 protein is CASSSWTSGRYEQYF. CDR3 coding DNA: TGTGCCAGCAGTTCGTGGACTAGCGGGAGATACGAGCAGTACTTC.